This is a list of T cell receptor beta chains from one sample in a study of T cells after yellow fever vaccination. One entry per CDR3 protein, called by TCRdb with MiXCR from the 5' RACE reads. The table records about 310,000 distinct CDR3 sequences, around 3.9% of them present only once. The sequences come from PBMCs, collected on the day of the yellow fever booster vaccination. These receptors were taken from a man in his late teens or twenties who received the YFV17D yellow fever vaccine. Each CDR3 is given with its conserved first and last residue. A D gene is named only where the DNA matches it firmly. Not all rows give a size; the values are once, few, many and, for expanded clones, a class.

clone_size: many; j_call: TRBJ2-1; d_call: TRBD2; v_call: TRBV5-1; cdr3_aa: CASSPSGGDNEQFF; cdr3_nt: TGCGCCAGCAGCCCTAGCGGGGGAGACAATGAGCAGTTCTTC
clone_size: NA; j_call: TRBJ2-5; d_call: TRBD1; v_call: TRBV19; cdr3_aa: CASSGTDKETQYF; cdr3_nt: TGTGCCAGTAGTGGGACAGACAAAGAGACCCAGTACTTC
clone_size: NA; j_call: TRBJ1-5; d_call: TRBD1; v_call: TRBV20-1; cdr3_aa: CSARETGDWQPQHF; cdr3_nt: TGCAGTGCTAGAGAAACAGGGGACTGGCAGCCCCAGCATTTT
clone_size: few; j_call: TRBJ2-3; d_call: NA; v_call: TRBV5-1; cdr3_aa: CASSADGRSTDTQYF; cdr3_nt: TGCGCCAGCAGCGCGGATGGTCGTTCCACAGATACGCAGTATTTT
clone_size: few; j_call: TRBJ2-3; d_call: NA; v_call: TRBV15; cdr3_aa: CATRRLADTQYF; cdr3_nt: TGTGCCACCAGGAGACTCGCGGATACGCAGTATTTT
clone_size: few; j_call: TRBJ1-2; d_call: NA; v_call: TRBV12-3/TRBV12-4; cdr3_aa: CASSFGGAYYGYTF; cdr3_nt: TGTGCCAGCAGTTTCGGAGGGGCTTACTATGGCTACACCTTC
clone_size: NA; j_call: TRBJ2-7; d_call: NA; v_call: TRBV20-1; cdr3_aa: CSARGWGEQTYEQYF; cdr3_nt: TGCAGTGCTAGAGGATGGGGGGAACAAACCTACGAGCAGTACTTC
clone_size: few; j_call: TRBJ2-6; d_call: NA; v_call: TRBV6-6; cdr3_aa: CASSYSTPSAGGNSGANVLTF; cdr3_nt: TGTGCCAGCAGTTACTCGACGCCGTCGGCAGGAGGAAACTCTGGGGCCAACGTCCTGACTTTC
clone_size: NA; j_call: TRBJ1-4; d_call: NA; v_call: TRBV29-1; cdr3_aa: CSVSGTGEKLFF; cdr3_nt: TGCAGCGTTTCCGGGACTGGGGAAAAACTGTTTTTT
clone_size: few; j_call: TRBJ2-7; d_call: NA; v_call: TRBV6-2/TRBV6-3; cdr3_aa: CASSPTPRSSYEQYF; cdr3_nt: TGTGCCAGCAGTCCGACACCGCGGAGCTCCTACGAGCAGTACTTC
clone_size: NA; j_call: TRBJ2-5; d_call: NA; v_call: TRBV3-1; cdr3_aa: CASSVFGETQYF; cdr3_nt: TGTGCCAGCAGCGTCTTCGGTGAGACCCAGTACTTC
clone_size: NA; j_call: TRBJ1-5; d_call: NA; v_call: TRBV12-3/TRBV12-4; cdr3_aa: CASTWDRGQPQHF; cdr3_nt: TGTGCCAGCACCTGGGACCGGGGCCAGCCCCAGCATTTT
clone_size: few; j_call: TRBJ2-7; d_call: TRBD1; v_call: TRBV6-5; cdr3_aa: CASSPGQGGIYEQYF; cdr3_nt: TGTGCCAGCAGCCCGGGACAGGGGGGGATCTACGAGCAGTACTTC
clone_size: NA; j_call: TRBJ2-2; d_call: NA; v_call: TRBV29-1; cdr3_aa: CSVWTANTGELFF; cdr3_nt: TGCAGCGTTTGGACAGCAAACACCGGGGAGCTGTTTTTT
clone_size: many; j_call: TRBJ1-1; d_call: NA; v_call: TRBV20-1; cdr3_aa: CSARDSVTGGNTEAFF; cdr3_nt: TGCAGTGCTAGAGATTCCGTGACAGGAGGCAACACTGAAGCTTTCTTT
clone_size: NA; j_call: TRBJ1-4; d_call: NA; v_call: TRBV6-1; cdr3_aa: CASKREEREKLFF; cdr3_nt: TGTGCCAGCAAGCGTGAGGAGCGAGAAAAACTGTTTTTT